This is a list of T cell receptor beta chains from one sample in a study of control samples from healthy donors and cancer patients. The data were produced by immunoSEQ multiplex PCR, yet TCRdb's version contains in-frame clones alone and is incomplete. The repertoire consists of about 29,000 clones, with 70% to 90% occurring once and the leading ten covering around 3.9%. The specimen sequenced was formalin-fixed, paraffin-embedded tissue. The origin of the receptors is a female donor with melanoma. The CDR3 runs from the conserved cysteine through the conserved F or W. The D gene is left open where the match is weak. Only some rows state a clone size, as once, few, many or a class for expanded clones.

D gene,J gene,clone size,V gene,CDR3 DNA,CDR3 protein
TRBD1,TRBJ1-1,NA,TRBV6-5,TGTGCCACCAGGGGGTGGGGGAACACTGAAGCTTTCTTT,CATRGWGNTEAFF
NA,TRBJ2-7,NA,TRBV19,TGTGCCAGTAGTATAGCCCTAGGGGGTTCCCTCTACGAGCAGTACTTC,CASSIALGGSLYEQYF
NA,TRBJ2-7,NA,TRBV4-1,TGCGCCAGCAGCCAAGCGTGGGGCGGGTCAGGGGTCGAGCAGTACTTC,CASSQAWGGSGVEQYF
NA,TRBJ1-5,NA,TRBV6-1,TGTGCCAGCAGTGATAGAACAGGGCCCCAGCATTTT,CASSDRTGPQHF
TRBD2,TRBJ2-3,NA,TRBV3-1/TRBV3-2,TGTGCCAGCAGCCAAAGGCTAGCGGGATCGGCAGATACGCAGTATTTT,CASSQRLAGSADTQYF
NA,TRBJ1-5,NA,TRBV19,TGTGCCAGTAGTCCGGGGCAGGCTGGGAATCAGCCCCAGCATTTT,CASSPGQAGNQPQHF
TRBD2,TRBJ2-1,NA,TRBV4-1,TGCGCCAGCAGCCAAGACAAGACTAGCGGGAGAGAGCAGTTCTTC,CASSQDKTSGREQFF
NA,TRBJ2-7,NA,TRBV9,TGTGCCAGCAGCCCCCAACCCGAGCAGTACTTC,CASSPQPEQYF
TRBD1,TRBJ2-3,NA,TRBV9,TGTGCCAGCAGCGTCGTGTTGGGACAGGGGGCGGATACGCAGTATTTT,CASSVVLGQGADTQYF
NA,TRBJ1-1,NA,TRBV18,TGTGCCAGCTCACCCTCCCCGGGCTTGGGCACTGAAGCTTTCTTT,CASSPSPGLGTEAFF
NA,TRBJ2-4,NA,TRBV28,TGTGCCAGCAGTTTATCCCAGATCCTAGCCAAAAACATTCAGTACTTC,CASSLSQILAKNIQYF
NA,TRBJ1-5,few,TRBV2,TGTGCCAGCAGTGATCAGGGAATCAATCAGCCCCAGCATTTT,CASSDQGINQPQHF
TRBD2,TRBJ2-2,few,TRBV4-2,TGTGCCAGCAGCCTTAAAGAGGAGACTAGCGGTACCGGGGAGCTGTTTTTT,CASSLKEETSGTGELFF
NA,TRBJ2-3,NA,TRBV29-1,TGCAGCGTTGGCCCTCGACTAGTTGACACGCAGTATTTT,CSVGPRLVDTQYF
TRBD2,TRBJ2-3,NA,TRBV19,TGTGCCAGTAGTCCCAGAGCGGGAGTGACTCGCACAGATACGCAGTATTTT,CASSPRAGVTRTDTQYF
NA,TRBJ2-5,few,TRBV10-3,TGTGCCATCGGTAAGGGAGTACAAGAGACCCAGTACTTC,CAIGKGVQETQYF
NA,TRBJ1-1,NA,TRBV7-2,TGTGCCAGCAGACAGGCCCGGGAAGAAGCTTTCTTT,CASRQAREEAFF
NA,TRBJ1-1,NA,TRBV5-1,TGCGCCAGCAGCTTGGGGGCAGCATTGAACACTGAAGCTTTCTTT,CASSLGAALNTEAFF
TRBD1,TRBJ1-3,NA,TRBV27,TGTGCCAGCAGTTCCCATACAAGGGACAGGGACCGAAACACCATATATTTT,CASSSHTRDRDRNTIYF